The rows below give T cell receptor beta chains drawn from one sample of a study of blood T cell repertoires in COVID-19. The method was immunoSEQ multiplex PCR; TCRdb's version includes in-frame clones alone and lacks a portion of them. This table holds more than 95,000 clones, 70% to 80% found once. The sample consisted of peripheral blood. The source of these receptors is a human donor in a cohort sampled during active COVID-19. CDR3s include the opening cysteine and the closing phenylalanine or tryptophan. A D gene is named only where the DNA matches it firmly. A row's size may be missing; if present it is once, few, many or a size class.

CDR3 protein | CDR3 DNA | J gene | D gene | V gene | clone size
CASSTTGYNEKLFF | TGTGCCAGCAGTACGACAGGGTATAATGAAAAACTGTTTTTT | TRBJ1-4 | TRBD1 | TRBV28 | once
CAIRTDYSSYEQYF | TGTGCCATCAGAACGGACTACAGCTCCTACGAGCAGTACTTC | TRBJ2-7 | - | TRBV10-3 | once
CASINQGGVGELFF | TGTGCCAGCATTAATCAGGGAGGGGTCGGGGAGCTGTTTTTT | TRBJ2-2 | TRBD2 | TRBV6-5 | -
CASSLSQGLQPQHF | TGTGCCAGCAGTTTAAGCCAGGGTCTGCAGCCCCAGCATTTT | TRBJ1-5 | - | TRBV28 | once
CASSQGPSEADTQYF | TGTGCCAGCAGTCAGGGGCCCTCAGAGGCAGATACGCAGTATTTT | TRBJ2-3 | - | TRBV2 | -
CASSLIPIQGNEKLFF | TGTGCCAGCAGTCTCATCCCTATACAGGGGAATGAAAAACTGTTTTTT | TRBJ1-4 | TRBD1 | TRBV9 | -
CAWTSGIEQYF | TGTGCCTGGACTTCAGGGATCGAGCAGTACTTC | TRBJ2-7 | - | TRBV30 | -
CAISESLQEIYGYTF | TGTGCCATCAGTGAGTCTTTACAGGAGATCTATGGCTACACCTTC | TRBJ1-2 | - | TRBV10-3 | -
CASSSRDSLTDTQYF | TGTGCCAGCAGTAGCCGGGACAGCCTCACAGATACGCAGTATTTT | TRBJ2-3 | TRBD1 | TRBV6-5 | -
CASSRGTVNTEAFF | TGTGCCAGCAGCCGCGGGACAGTGAACACTGAAGCTTTCTTT | TRBJ1-1 | TRBD1 | TRBV7-2 | -
CASSPGHLNQPQHF | TGTGCCAGCAGCCCGGGTCACTTAAATCAGCCCCAGCATTTT | TRBJ1-5 | - | TRBV3-1/TRBV3-2 | -
CASSPLAGDSTQYF | TGTGCCAGCTCACCACTAGCGGGAGACTCGACCCAGTACTTC | TRBJ2-5 | TRBD2 | TRBV18 | once
CASLRDRYTGELFF | TGTGCGTCTCTACGGGACAGATACACCGGGGAGCTGTTTTTT | TRBJ2-2 | TRBD1 | TRBV12-5 | -
CSVIGQMNTEAFF | TGCAGCGTTATCGGACAGATGAACACTGAAGCTTTCTTT | TRBJ1-1 | - | TRBV29-1 | -
CASSEGTGNTGELFF | TGTGCCAGCAGTGAAGGGACAGGGAACACCGGGGAGCTGTTTTTT | TRBJ2-2 | TRBD1 | TRBV6-4 | -
CASSPDRGVRVTEAFF | TGTGCCAGCAGCCCAGACAGGGGAGTTAGGGTTACTGAAGCTTTCTTT | TRBJ1-1 | TRBD1 | TRBV7-8 | -
CASSRTGSYEQYF | TGTGCCAGCAGCAGGACAGGTAGCTACGAGCAGTACTTC | TRBJ2-7 | TRBD1 | TRBV7-6 | -
CASSSPPASGNSGELFF | TGTGCCAGCAGCTCACCCCCGGCTAGCGGGAACTCCGGGGAGCTGTTTTTT | TRBJ2-2 | TRBD2 | TRBV7-2 | few
CASYDRVTYGYTF | TGTGCCAGCTACGACAGGGTGACTTATGGCTACACCTTC | TRBJ1-2 | TRBD1 | TRBV28 | -
CASTRTGQGNYGYTF | TGTGCCAGCACCAGAACTGGACAGGGAAACTATGGCTACACCTTC | TRBJ1-2 | TRBD1 | TRBV7-9 | few
CASSIEQSRSGNTIYF | TGTGCCAGTAGTATTGAACAGTCCCGCTCTGGAAACACCATATATTTT | TRBJ1-3 | - | TRBV19 | -
CASSQEVRSYEQYF | TGTGCCAGCAGCCAAGAAGTGCGCTCCTACGAGCAGTACTTC | TRBJ2-7 | - | TRBV4-2 | -
CASRNSGTSYNEQFF | TGTGCCAGCAGGAATAGCGGGACGTCCTACAATGAGCAGTTCTTC | TRBJ2-1 | TRBD2 | TRBV28 | few
CASSLALSGSKNIQYF | TGTGCCAGCAGCTTAGCCCTAAGCGGGTCCAAAAACATTCAGTACTTC | TRBJ2-4 | - | TRBV7-2 | -
CASSLDRTGRPQHF | TGTGCCAGCAGCTTAGATCGGACAGGGAGACCCCAGCATTTT | TRBJ1-5 | TRBD1 | TRBV11-2 | -
CASSLAPGGSNTGELFF | TGTGCCAGCAGCTTGGCTCCCGGGGGGTCGAACACCGGGGAGCTGTTTTTT | TRBJ2-2 | TRBD2 | TRBV5-6 | -
CASSVTGGNEQFF | TGTGCCAGCAGTGTAACGGGGGGCAATGAGCAGTTCTTC | TRBJ2-1 | TRBD2 | TRBV6-4 | -
CASSLPRQGAREQYF | TGTGCCAGCTCGCTACCGCGGCAGGGGGCGCGCGAGCAGTACTTC | TRBJ2-7 | TRBD1 | TRBV18 | -
CASSPGTGWETQYF | TGTGCCAGCAGCCCCGGGACAGGGTGGGAGACCCAGTACTTC | TRBJ2-5 | TRBD1 | TRBV28 | -
CASSSDLNNEQFF | TGTGCCAGTTCTAGCGACCTTAACAATGAGCAGTTCTTC | TRBJ2-1 | - | TRBV2 | -
CASSLERQGPSTDTQYF | TGTGCCAGCAGCTTAGAGCGACAGGGCCCTAGCACAGATACGCAGTATTTT | TRBJ2-3 | TRBD1 | TRBV7-9 | -
CASSLASGQGIGNTIYF | TGTGCCAGCAGCTTGGCTTCGGGACAGGGTATAGGAAACACCATATATTTT | TRBJ1-3 | TRBD1 | TRBV5-6 | -
CSVVEGVNYGYTF | TGCAGCGTTGTCGAAGGGGTTAACTATGGCTACACCTTC | TRBJ1-2 | - | TRBV29-1 | -
CASTTRSPSGGYTDTQYF | TGTGCCAGCACCACCCGATCCCCCAGCGGGGGGTACACAGATACGCAGTATTTT | TRBJ2-3 | TRBD2 | TRBV28 | -
CASSRTGATDTQYF | TGTGCCAGCTCTAGGACAGGGGCAACAGATACGCAGTATTTT | TRBJ2-3 | TRBD1 | TRBV18 | -
CGVVGTDTQYF | TGTGGAGTGGTCGGCACAGATACGCAGTATTTT | TRBJ2-3 | - | TRBV30 | -
CASSSGTGYEQYF | TGTGCCAGCAGCTCCGGGACAGGCTACGAGCAGTACTTC | TRBJ2-7 | TRBD1 | TRBV6-6 | -
CASSLNWGGNQPQHF | TGTGCCAGCAGCTTAAATTGGGGGGGGAATCAGCCCCAGCATTTT | TRBJ1-5 | - | TRBV7-2 | -
CASSPTGTENQPQHF | TGTGCCAGCAGCCCGACCGGGACTGAGAATCAGCCCCAGCATTTT | TRBJ1-5 | - | TRBV7-6 | -
CSASPGGSGANVLTF | TGCAGTGCTAGTCCAGGCGGGTCTGGGGCCAACGTCCTGACTTTC | TRBJ2-6 | - | TRBV20-1 | -
CASSPRLADTDTQYF | TGTGCCAGTAGTCCCAGACTAGCGGACACAGATACGCAGTATTTT | TRBJ2-3 | TRBD2 | TRBV19 | -
CALSTQRACTDTQYF | TGCGCCCTTAGCACCCAGCGGGCGTGCACAGATACGCAGTATTTT | TRBJ2-3 | - | TRBV10-1 | -
CANWTSGGTSSYEQYF | TGTGCCAACTGGACTAGCGGGGGAACGAGCTCCTACGAGCAGTACTTC | TRBJ2-7 | - | TRBV21-1 | few
CASSLTGSNEKLFF | TGTGCCAGCAGCTTGACAGGGAGTAATGAAAAACTGTTTTTT | TRBJ1-4 | TRBD1 | TRBV7-3 | -
CASTPTSGVQETQYF | TGTGCCAGCACTCCGACTAGCGGAGTCCAAGAGACCCAGTACTTC | TRBJ2-5 | TRBD2 | TRBV6-5 | -
CASSLNVLTSGKNEQFF | TGTGCCAGCAGCTTAAACGTGTTGACTAGCGGGAAAAATGAGCAGTTCTTC | TRBJ2-1 | TRBD2 | TRBV7-3 | -
CASSLGTGNTGELFF | TGCGCCAGCAGCCTAGGGACAGGGAACACCGGGGAGCTGTTTTTT | TRBJ2-2 | TRBD1 | TRBV5-1 | few
CASSEETQYF | TGTGCCAGCAGCGAAGAGACCCAGTACTTC | TRBJ2-5 | - | TRBV2 | -